The 4 T cell receptor beta chains below were found in one sample sequenced in a study of blood T cell repertoires in COVID-19. TCRdb's copy holds only in-frame clones and misses some; the assay was immunoSEQ multiplex PCR. Here the sample spans 30,000 or so clones, approximately 83% being singletons. The sequenced sample was peripheral blood. Source of these receptors: an elderly woman with active or convalescent COVID-19.

The chain links TRBV5-1 to TRBJ2-6; 7 bases match TRBD1. The germline CDR1 and CDR2 sequences are SGHRS and YFSETQ. The CDR3 loop spans 16 amino acids. Unmatched junction bases numbered 3, after V lost 3 bases and J lost 0 bases. CDR3 coding DNA: TGCGCCAGCAGCTGGGGACAGTACTCTGGGGCCAACGTCCTGACTTTC. Encoded protein: CASSWGQYSGANVLTF. The full variable domain, rest sourced from reference TRBV5-1 and TRBJ2-6, is KAGVTQTPRYLIKTRGQQVTLSCSPISGHRSVSWYQQTPGQGLQFLFEYFSETQRNKGNFPGRFSGRQFSNSRSEMNVSTLELGDSALYLCASSWGQYSGANVLTFGAGSRLTVL.

The count of this clone is one. In DNA, the CDR3 is TGTGCCACCAGCAGAGATAAATTGGGAGTTACGCAGTATTTT. Its translation is CATSRDKLGVTQYF. The V call is TRBV15, the J call TRBJ2-3; tentatively, D is TRBD2 (5 bases). Trimming removed 0 bases from V and 8 bases from J, with 12 bases in between. The CDR3 runs 14 residues. Germline V CDR1 and CDR2: LNHNV, YYDKDF (reference sequence).

The chain links TRBV6-6 to TRBJ2-1; 7 bases align to TRBD2. Per germline, CDR1 MNHNY and CDR2 SVGAGI (reference sequence). The ends lost 11 bases at V and 6 bases at J; junction bases unmatched: 13. This CDR3 has 14 amino acids. The CDR3 is CAAEREGSPNEQFF. CDR3 in DNA: TGTGCCGCCGAAAGGGAGGGCTCCCCCAATGAGCAGTTCTTC.

The gene calls are TRBV9 and TRBJ2-5; maybe TRBD2 (5 bases). The germline CDR1 and CDR2 sequences are SGDLS and YYNGEE. Trimming removed 1 base from V and 2 bases from J, with 9 bases in between. The CDR3 has 14 residues. DNA for the CDR3: TGTGCCAGCAGCGTAACCGGGGTACAAGAGACCCAGTACTTC. Protein: CASSVTGVQETQYF.